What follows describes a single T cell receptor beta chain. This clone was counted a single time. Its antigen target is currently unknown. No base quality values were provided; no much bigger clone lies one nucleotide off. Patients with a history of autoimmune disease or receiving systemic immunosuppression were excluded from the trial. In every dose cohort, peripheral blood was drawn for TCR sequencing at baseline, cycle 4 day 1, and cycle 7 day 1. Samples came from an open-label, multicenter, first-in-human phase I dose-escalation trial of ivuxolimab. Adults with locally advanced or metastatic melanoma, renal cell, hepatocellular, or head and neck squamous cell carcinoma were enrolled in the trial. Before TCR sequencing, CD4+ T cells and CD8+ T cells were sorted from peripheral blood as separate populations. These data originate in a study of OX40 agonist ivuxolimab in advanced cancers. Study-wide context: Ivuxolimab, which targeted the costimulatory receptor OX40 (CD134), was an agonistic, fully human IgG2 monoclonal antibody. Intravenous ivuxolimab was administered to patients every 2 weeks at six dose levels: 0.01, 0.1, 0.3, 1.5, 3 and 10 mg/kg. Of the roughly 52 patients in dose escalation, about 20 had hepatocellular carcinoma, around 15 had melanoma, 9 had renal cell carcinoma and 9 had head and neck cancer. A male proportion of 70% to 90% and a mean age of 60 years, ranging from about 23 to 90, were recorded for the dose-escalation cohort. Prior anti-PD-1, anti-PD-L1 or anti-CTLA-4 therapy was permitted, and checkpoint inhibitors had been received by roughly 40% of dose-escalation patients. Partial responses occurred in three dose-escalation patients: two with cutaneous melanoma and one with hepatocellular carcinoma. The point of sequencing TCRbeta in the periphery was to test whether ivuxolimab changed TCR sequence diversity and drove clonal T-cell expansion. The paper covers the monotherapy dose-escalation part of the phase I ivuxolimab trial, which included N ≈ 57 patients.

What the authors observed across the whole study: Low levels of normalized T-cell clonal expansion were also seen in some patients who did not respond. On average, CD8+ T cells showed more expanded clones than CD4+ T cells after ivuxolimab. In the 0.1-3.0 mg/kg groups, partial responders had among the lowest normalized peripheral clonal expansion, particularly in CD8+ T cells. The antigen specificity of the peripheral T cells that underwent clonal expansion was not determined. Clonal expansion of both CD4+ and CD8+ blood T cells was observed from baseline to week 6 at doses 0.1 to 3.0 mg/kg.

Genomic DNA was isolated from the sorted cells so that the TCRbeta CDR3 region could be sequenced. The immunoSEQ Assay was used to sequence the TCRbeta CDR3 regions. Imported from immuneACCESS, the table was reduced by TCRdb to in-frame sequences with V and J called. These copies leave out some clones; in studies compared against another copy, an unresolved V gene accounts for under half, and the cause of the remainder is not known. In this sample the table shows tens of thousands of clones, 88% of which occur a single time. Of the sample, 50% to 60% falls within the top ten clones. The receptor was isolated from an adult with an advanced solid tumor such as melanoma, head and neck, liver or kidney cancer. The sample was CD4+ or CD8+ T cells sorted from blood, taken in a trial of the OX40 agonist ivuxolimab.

The bases are TGTGCCAGCAGCTTAGAGTTAGGTCCCACCGGGGAGCTGTTTTTT. This yields the protein CASSLELGPTGELFF. The V and J segments used are TRBV7-6 and TRBJ2-2; no D gene can be assigned with confidence. The trim is 1 base for V and 4 bases for J, with a gap of 10 bases between the germline ends. Taken from the germline V gene, the CDR1 and CDR2 loops are SGHVS and FNYEAQ. The CDR3 numbers 15 residues from cysteine through phenylalanine. Solely the CDR3 DNA is kept, with 45 bases framed from the first base.